The 21 T cell receptor beta chains in this list originate from one sample, sequenced in a study of CD8 T cells in ankylosing spondylitis. Overall study results and limits: What appeared characteristic of ankylosing spondylitis blood was a TCR beta motif of under 10 highly homologous variants.

MiXCR, applied by TCRdb to the 5' RACE reads, yields one record per CDR3 protein. The sample includes just under 550,000 distinct CDR3 sequences, about an eighth of them seen just once. No antigens are known for them. The sample comprised blood, either unsorted or a sorted T cell fraction (not recorded which). These receptor sequences come from a male donor with ankylosing spondylitis.

The CDR3 coding sequence is TGCGCCAGCAGCTCGGACAGGGGAGACACCGGGGAGCTGTTTTTT. This sequence encodes CASSSDRGDTGELFF. The rearrangement joins TRBV5-1 to TRBJ2-2, with 9 bases lining up with TRBD1. J was trimmed by 3 bases and V by 3 bases; bases with no gene match: 3. The CDR3 is made up of 15 amino acids. Per germline, CDR1 SGHRS and CDR2 YFSETQ.

This clonotype showed up just a few times. This chain links TRBV27 with TRBJ2-5; tentatively, D is TRBD1 (6 bases). The CDR3 sequence is 15 residues long. Germline V gene sequence: CDR1 MNHEY, CDR2 SMNVEV (reference sequence). Trimming shortened V by 7 bases and J by 4 bases, and 19 bases separated the two germline ends. The CDR3 reads CASTKGVHERETQYF. The CDR3 DNA follows: TGTGCCAGCACCAAGGGGGTACACGAGAGAGAGACCCAGTACTTC.

The rearrangement joins TRBV4-1 to TRBJ1-2; 7 bases are shared with TRBD1. V gave up 0 bases and J gave up 5 bases; unmatched junction bases: 6. Germline loops: CDR1 MGHRA, CDR2 YSYEKL. The length of the CDR3 is 15 residues. The CDR3 sequence is CASSQDAGGYYGYTF. The DNA of the CDR3 is TGCGCCAGCAGCCAAGATGCAGGGGGATATTATGGCTACACCTTC.

For this clonotype: Sequence at one end of the junction differs from germline and may be a read error. The chain carries TRBV12-3 or TRBV12-4 and TRBJ2-7, with TRBD2 identical over 9 bases. This CDR3 has 13 residues. The CDR3 DNA sequence: TGTACCAGCATAGCGGGAGTAGGCAACGAGCAGTACTTC. Translated: CTSIAGVGNEQYF.

In its sample, this clonotype was seen a few times. This chain joins TRBV9 and TRBJ2-1, with 9 bases matching TRBD2. V was pared by 0 bases and J by 3 bases, with 4 bases of the junction left unmatched. Germline lookup yields CDR1 SGDLS and CDR2 YYNGEE. This CDR3 contains 16 residues. In nucleotides, the CDR3 is TGTGCCAGCAGCGTAGGGGGTAGCGGGAGCTACAATGAGCAGTTCTTC. Translation gives CASSVGGSGSYNEQFF.

A few counts support this clonotype. The rearrangement joins TRBV4-2 to TRBJ2-4, with TRBD1 identical over 12 bases. Germline CDR1 is LGHNA and CDR2 is YNFKEQ. This CDR3 spans 19 amino acids. The junction had 11 bases not matched to a gene; V was cut back by 4 bases and J by 1 base. As DNA, the CDR3 is TGTGCCAGCAGCCGGGCCGGGACAGGGGGCGGTATTGCCAAAAACATTCAGTACTTC. As protein: CASSRAGTGGGIAKNIQYF.

This clonotype occurred a few times. The rearrangement uses TRBV15 and TRBJ2-3; D is uncertain. V lost 7 bases to trimming and J lost 2 bases, with 7 bases between them. The germline CDR1 and CDR2 sequences are LNHNV and YYDKDF (reference sequence). The CDR3 has 12 amino acids. CDR3 DNA sequence: TGTGCCACCATTTTCGACACAGATACGCAGTATTTT. This codes for CATIFDTDTQYF.

This clonotype was detected many times. V gene TRBV5-1 combines with J gene TRBJ1-2; 11 nucleotides align to TRBD1. CDR3 length: 14 amino acids. Looked up from germline, CDR1 is SGHRS and CDR2 is YFSETQ. Losses at the gene ends were 5 bases for V and 7 bases for J; bases not matched to a gene: 7. CDR3 residues: CASSQDRGQSGYTF. CDR3 DNA: TGCGCCAGCAGTCAGGACAGGGGGCAAAGTGGCTACACCTTC.

This clonotype was seen more than once but under ten times. The chain has TRBV7-9 and TRBJ2-3; D is possibly TRBD1 (6 bases). This CDR3 comprises 16 residues. The V end lost 0 bases, the J end lost 1 base, and 11 bases lay between the germline ends. Germline CDR1 SEHNR, CDR2 FQNEAQ (reference sequence). CDR3 in amino acids: CASSLASRGGTDTQYF. The CDR3 DNA reads as TGTGCCAGCAGCTTAGCGAGCAGGGGTGGCACAGATACGCAGTATTTT.

The rearrangement uses TRBV28 and TRBJ2-7, with 7 positions matching TRBD2. From germline, CDR1 is MDHEN and CDR2 SYDVKM. V lost 4 bases and J lost 2; bases outside the gene matches: 11. The CDR3 length is 16 residues. The DNA of the CDR3 is TGTGCCAGCAGTTCCCTAGCGGAGTTCCACCCCTACGAGCAGTACTTC. Translating gives CASSSLAEFHPYEQYF.

This clonotype was counted at least ten times. The chain carries TRBV5-1 and TRBJ2-7; D is undetermined. Germline V lookup: CDR1 SGHRS, CDR2 YFSETQ. This CDR3 is built from 13 residues. With 2 bases removed from V and 1 base from J, the gap between germline ends came to 7 bases. DNA for the CDR3: TGCGCCAGCAGCTTCGACTTATCCTACGAGCAGTACGTC. The encoded protein is CASSFDLSYEQYV.

There are a few counts of this clonotype. The CDR3 DNA reads TGCGCCAGCAGCTTATGGACGGAAACCTACGAGCAGTACGTC. Its translation: CASSLWTETYEQYV. The chain recombines TRBV5-1 with TRBJ2-7; D is unresolved. Looked up from germline, CDR1 is SGHRS and CDR2 is YFSETQ. Trimming cost V 2 bases and J 2 bases, with 11 bases left between them. There are 14 residues in the CDR3.

The chain uses TRBV5-1 and TRBJ1-4; D ambiguous. The V gene lost 4 bases and the J gene lost 3 bases, with 10 bases spanning the gap. Germline CDR1 is SGHRS and CDR2 is YFSETQ. The CDR3 length is 14 residues. Here the CDR3 DNA reads TGCGCCAGCAGCCCCGGGGATGCTAATGAAAAACTGTTTTTT. Its protein product is CASSPGDANEKLFF.

J is TRBJ1-6 and V is TRBV7-9, with 7 bases identical to TRBD1. Unmatched junction bases numbered 4, after V lost 2 bases and J lost 9 bases. The CDR3 contains 14 residues. The germline V gene has CDR1 SEHNR and CDR2 FQNEAQ (reference sequence). CDR3 sequence reads: CASSLPNRGSPLHF. The DNA of the CDR3 is TGTGCCAGCAGCTTACCCAACAGGGGTTCACCCCTCCACTTT.

This clonotype has a handful of counts. V and J are TRBV20-1 and TRBJ2-5; TRBD2 matches at 11 bases. The CDR3 covers 15 residues. The germline V gene has CDR1 DFQATT and CDR2 SNEGSKA (reference sequence). V shed 0 bases, J shed 4 bases, and the junction held 4 bases outside the gene matches. Written as DNA, the CDR3 is TGCAGTGCTAGAGACATAGCGGGAGGGAGAGAGACCCAGTACTTC. Residues: CSARDIAGGRETQYF.

This clonotype was counted only a few times. CDR3 amino acids: CASSKGAKQYF. CDR3 coding DNA: TGTGCCAGCAGTAAGGGGGCGAAGCAGTACTTC. This rearrangement joins TRBV14 to TRBJ2-7, with 7 bases matching TRBD1. From germline, CDR1 is SGHDN and CDR2 FVKESK. With V trimmed by 6 bases and J by 8 bases, 4 bases remained unmatched. The CDR3 is 11 amino acids.

This clonotype was counted ten times or more. The genes are TRBV4-1 and TRBJ1-5, with D perhaps matching TRBD1 (6 bases). The germline V and J ends were trimmed by 1 base and 7 bases, with 11 bases remaining between them. CDR1 MGHRA and CDR2 YSYEKL come from the germline V gene. The CDR3 is made up of 14 amino acids. CDR3 protein: CASSQGGGGQPQHF. CDR3 DNA sequence: TGCGCCAGCAGCCAAGGCGGGGGCGGGCAGCCCCAGCATTTT.

This sequence joins TRBV5-1 and TRBJ2-1, with 10 bases fitting TRBD2. This CDR3 has 17 amino acids. The V gene end was trimmed by 3 bases and the J gene end by 3 bases; junction bases not matched to a gene: 9. Looked up from germline, CDR1 is SGHRS and CDR2 is YFSETQ. The DNA of the CDR3 is TGCGCCAGCAGCTCCCAGCGGGAGGGCCTGAGCTACAATGAGCAGTTCTTC. It encodes CASSSQREGLSYNEQFF. Looking up the rest from reference TRBV5-1 and TRBJ2-1 gives the full variable domain: KAGVTQTPRYLIKTRGQQVTLSCSPISGHRSVSWYQQTPGQGLQFLFEYFSETQRNKGNFPGRFSGRQFSNSRSEMNVSTLELGDSALYLCASSSQREGLSYNEQFFGPGTRLTVL.

This clonotype was detected a few times. This chain joins TRBV7-9 and TRBJ2-7; D perhaps matches TRBD1 (6 bases). V was pared by 1 base and J by 6 bases, with 13 bases between. CDR1 SEHNR and CDR2 FQNEAQ come from the germline V gene (reference sequence). This CDR3 is 14 amino acids long. The CDR3 is CASSLVGTRGEQYF. The CDR3 DNA reads TGTGCCAGCAGCTTAGTCGGGACAAGGGGCGAGCAGTACTTC.

With regard to this clonotype: One end of the junction varies from germline; a read error may be responsible. V is TRBV11-3 and J is TRBJ2-1; 10 positions match TRBD2. The germline V gene has CDR1 SGHNT and CDR2 YENEEA. This CDR3 spans 11 amino acids. The CDR3 loop is CASSLQGLASF. CDR3 sequence (DNA): TGTGCCAGCAGCCTGCAGGGACTAGCGAGCTTC.

The chain is built from TRBV2 and TRBJ1-4; no firm D call. CDR1 and CDR2 (germline): SNHLY, FYNNEI. The CDR3 is made up of 14 amino acids. V lost 10 bases to trimming and J lost 7 bases, with 19 bases between them. The CDR3 DNA reads TGTGCCACCCGTGAGAGGTCTGGTACTGAAAAACTGTTTTTT. It yields the protein CATRERSGTEKLFF.